Following are 19 T cell receptor beta chains from one sample sequenced in a study of T cells expressing NK-cell markers. TCRdb re-called the 5' RACE reads, yielding one record per CDR3 amino acid sequence without DNA. The repertoire shows 300,000 to 500,000 distinct CDR3 sequences; the top ten hold roughly 10%. Sequenced material: blood T cells: a sorted CD56 or NKG2C T cell subset, CD4+ or CD8+ T cells, or bulk PBMC T cells (not recorded which). The source of these receptors is a woman aged 45-60 years in good health.

The chain couples TRBV2 to TRBJ2-3; TCRdb calls TRBD2, which cannot be checked without DNA. The CDR3 consists of 15 residues. In germline, CDR1 is SNHLY, CDR2 FYNNEI. CDR3 in amino acids: CASDKVPLDTDTQYF.

The V call is TRBV28, the J call TRBJ2-1; the TCRdb call, TRBD1, lacks DNA for checking. Germline values: CDR1 MDHEN, CDR2 SYDVKM. The CDR3 consists of 15 residues. Here the CDR3 reads CAIGLGTLTYNEQFF.

The chain uses TRBV12-3 or TRBV12-4 and TRBJ1-2; TCRdb proposes TRBD1, but this gene call is untestable without DNA. The CDR3 consists of 15 residues. The CDR3 here is CASRRDSNSNYGYTF.

V is TRBV5-1 and J is TRBJ2-5. The length of the CDR3 is 15 residues. Germline-derived CDR1 and CDR2 are SGHRS and YFSETQ. CDR3 residues: CASSLMGQTQETQYF.

The V gene is TRBV11-3, the J gene TRBJ2-1; TCRdb's D call of TRBD1 is untestable without DNA. The CDR3 sequence is 14 residues long. The germline CDR1 and CDR2 sequences are SGHNT and YENEEA. The CDR3 here is CASSLARGVNEQFF. Full variable domain (rest looked up from reference TRBV11-3 and TRBJ2-1): EAGVVQSPRYKIIEKKQPVAFWCNPISGHNTLYWYLQNLGQGPELLIRYENEEAVDDSQLPKDRFSAERLKGVDSTLKIQPAELGDSAVYLCASSLARGVNEQFFGPGTRLTVL.

V usage is TRBV5-1 and J usage is TRBJ2-4. Germline V CDR1 and CDR2: SGHRS, YFSETQ. The CDR3 spans 15 residues. The CDR3 reads CASSLASPVKNIQYF.

The J gene is TRBJ2-2, the V gene TRBV5-1; TCRdb gives TRBD2 as the D gene, but with no DNA this cannot be confirmed. Germline CDR1 and CDR2: SGHRS and YFSETQ. The CDR3 totals 22 residues. CDR3 sequence: CASSLGLAGGPGLQANTGELFF.

The V gene is TRBV9, the J gene TRBJ2-3; the TRBD1 assignment by TCRdb is unverifiable without DNA. Germline V gene lookup returns CDR1 SGDLS and CDR2 YYNGEE. This CDR3 region has 13 residues. CDR3 amino acids: CASSGLGPDTQYF.

The chain employs TRBV19 and TRBJ2-1; the TCRdb call, TRBD2, lacks DNA for checking. The germline CDR1 and CDR2 sequences are LNHDA and SQIVND (reference sequence). The CDR3 runs to 14 residues. The CDR3: CASSPRLASREQFF.

The chain couples TRBV29-1 to TRBJ1-1; TCRdb indicates TRBD1, and absent DNA this call remains unverified. This CDR3 has 12 residues. Germline-derived CDR1 and CDR2 are SQVTM and ANQGSEA. CDR3 sequence reads: CSVVGVGTEAFF.

The chain is built from TRBV6-2 or TRBV6-3 and TRBJ1-1. The CDR3 contains 13 residues. The V gene's germline CDR1 is MNHEY and CDR2 SVGEGT. The chain's CDR3 is CASSQEGPTEAFF.

The chain's CDR3 is CASSYSGVRTIDEQFF. The rearrangement links TRBV6-2 or TRBV6-3 to TRBJ2-1. Germline CDR1 and CDR2: MNHEY and SVGEGT. This CDR3 spans 16 amino acids.

V and J are TRBV5-1 and TRBJ2-2. Germline CDR1 is SGHRS and CDR2 is YFSETQ. The CDR3 sequence is 15 residues long. The CDR3 loop reads CASSRLRGSTGELFF.

The chain joins TRBV29-1 to TRBJ2-2; the TRBD1 assignment by TCRdb is unverifiable without DNA. This CDR3 has 14 amino acids. Germline V gives CDR1 SQVTM, CDR2 ANQGSEA. CDR3 region: CSVSTQGGVGELFF.

V is TRBV11-2 and J is TRBJ1-1. The CDR3 is made up of 12 amino acids. The germline gives CDR1 SGHAT, CDR2 FQNNGV. The CDR3 protein is CASSRSGAEAFF.

The chain employs TRBV29-1 and TRBJ1-5; TCRdb returns TRBD1, unconfirmable since there is no DNA. The germline V gene encodes CDR1 SQVTM and CDR2 ANQGSEA. CDR3 length equals 14 residues. The chain's CDR3 is CSVEQAPNYQPQHF.

The V and J genes are TRBV12-3 or TRBV12-4 and TRBJ1-2; the TRBD1 assignment by TCRdb is unverifiable without DNA. The CDR3 extends over 13 amino acids. CDR3 region: CASNNDRTYGYTF.

The CDR3 loop is CASSDARVIGETQYF. The chain employs TRBV7-9 and TRBJ2-5; there is no DNA to check the TCRdb D call of TRBD1. The CDR3 extends over 15 amino acids. Germline CDR1 and CDR2: SEHNR and FQNEAQ (reference sequence).

The CDR3 sequence: CASSKREFNTGELFF. This chain links TRBV3-1 with TRBJ2-2; the D call from TCRdb, TRBD2, cannot be confirmed without DNA. In germline, CDR1 is LGHDT, CDR2 YNNKEL (reference sequence). The CDR3 has 15 amino acids.